The T cell receptor beta chain described here comes from a study of control samples from healthy donors and cancer patients. The germline V and J ends were trimmed by 1 base and 4 bases, with 11 bases remaining between them. CDR1 is SGDLS and CDR2 is YYNGEE in the germline V gene. The CDR3 contains 14 residues. The method was immunoSEQ multiplex PCR; TCRdb's version includes in-frame clones alone and lacks a portion of them. The sample lists 120,000 or so clones; approximately 87% were seen once. The sample taken for sequencing was blood. The rearrangement joins TRBV9 to TRBJ1-2; the D is unclear. The TCR sequence derives from a man in his thirties or forties in good health. The CDR3 region is CASSVSTEIYGYTF. The CDR3 DNA follows: TGTGCCAGCAGCGTATCTACCGAAATCTATGGCTACACCTTC.